This T cell receptor (beta chain) is drawn from a study of beta chain features in type 1 diabetes. Sequenced material consisted of expressed TCRB transcripts (all of the isolated RNA was reverse transcribed). Libraries were prepared by immunoSEQ multiplex PCR; TCRdb keeps only in-frame clonotypes and omits some of them. The data hold 150,000 or so clones, with roughly 10% observed a single time. Germline CDR1 and CDR2: SNHLY and FYNNEI. The trim removed 5 bases at V and 8 bases at J, leaving 12 bases unmatched. CDR3 length: 15 amino acids. This clone was seen a handful of times. Using CD45RO/CCR7/CD25/CD127/CD95/CD27, CD4+ naive, central memory, regulatory and stem cell-like memory cells were sorted.

Source material: central memory CD4+ T cells from blood. The TCR originated in a man between 18 and 35 years old in good health. V is TRBV2 and J is TRBJ1-3; TRBD1 matches at 7 bases. The CDR3 DNA reads as TGTGCCAGCAGTTCTGAACAGGGGATAGGAGACACCATATATTTT. The encoded protein is CASSSEQGIGDTIYF. Based on the CDR3 plus reference TRBV2 and TRBJ1-3, the full variable domain is EPEVTQTPSHQVTQMGQEVILRCVPISNHLYFYWYRQILGQKVEFLVSFYNNEISEKSEIFDDQFSVERPDGSNFTLKIRSTKLEDSAMYFCASSSEQGIGDTIYFGEGSWLTVV.